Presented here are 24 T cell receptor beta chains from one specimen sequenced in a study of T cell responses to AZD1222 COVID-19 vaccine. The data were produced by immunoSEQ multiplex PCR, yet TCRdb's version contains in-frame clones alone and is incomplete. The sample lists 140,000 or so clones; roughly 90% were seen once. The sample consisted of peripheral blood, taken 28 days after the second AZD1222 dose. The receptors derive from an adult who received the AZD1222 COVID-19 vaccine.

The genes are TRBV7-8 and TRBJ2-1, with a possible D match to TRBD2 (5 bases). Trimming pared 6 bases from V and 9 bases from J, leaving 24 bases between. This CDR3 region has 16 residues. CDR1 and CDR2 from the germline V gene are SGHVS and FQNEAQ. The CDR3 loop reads CASRPSLALVPLEQFF. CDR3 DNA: TGTGCCAGCAGACCAAGCCTAGCCCTAGTCCCACTTGAGCAGTTCTTC.

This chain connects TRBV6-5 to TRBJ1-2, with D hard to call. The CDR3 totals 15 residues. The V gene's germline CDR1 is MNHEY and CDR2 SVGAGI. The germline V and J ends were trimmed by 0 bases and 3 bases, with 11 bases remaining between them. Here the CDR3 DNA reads TGTGCCAGCAGTTACTCTTCCACCCTATACTATGGCTACACCTTC. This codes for CASSYSSTLYYGYTF.

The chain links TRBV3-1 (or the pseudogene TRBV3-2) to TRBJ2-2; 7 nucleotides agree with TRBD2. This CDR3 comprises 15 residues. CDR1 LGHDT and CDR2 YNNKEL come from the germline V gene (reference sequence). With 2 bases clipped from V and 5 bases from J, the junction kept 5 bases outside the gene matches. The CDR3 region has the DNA TGTGCCAGCAGCCAACCCTGGGGGGGGACCGGGGAGCTGTTTTTT. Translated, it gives CASSQPWGGTGELFF.

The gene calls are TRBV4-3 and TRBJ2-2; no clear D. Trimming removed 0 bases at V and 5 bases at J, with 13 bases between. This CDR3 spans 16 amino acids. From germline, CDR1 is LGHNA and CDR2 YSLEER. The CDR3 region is CASSQDLGLDTGELFF. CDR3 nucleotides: TGCGCCAGCAGCCAAGATTTGGGCTTGGATACCGGGGAGCTGTTTTTT.

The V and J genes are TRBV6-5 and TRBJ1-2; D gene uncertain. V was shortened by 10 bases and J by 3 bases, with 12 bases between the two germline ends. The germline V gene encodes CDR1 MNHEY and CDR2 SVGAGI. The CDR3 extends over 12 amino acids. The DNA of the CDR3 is TGTGCCACCTCACCTGGGGACTATGGCTACACCTTC. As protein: CATSPGDYGYTF.

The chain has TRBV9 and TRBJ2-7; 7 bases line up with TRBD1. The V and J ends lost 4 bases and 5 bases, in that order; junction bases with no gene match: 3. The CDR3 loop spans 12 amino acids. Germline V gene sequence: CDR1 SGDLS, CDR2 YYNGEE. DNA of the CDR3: TGTGCCAGCAGCCGGGACAGTCACGAGCAGTACTTC. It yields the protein CASSRDSHEQYF.

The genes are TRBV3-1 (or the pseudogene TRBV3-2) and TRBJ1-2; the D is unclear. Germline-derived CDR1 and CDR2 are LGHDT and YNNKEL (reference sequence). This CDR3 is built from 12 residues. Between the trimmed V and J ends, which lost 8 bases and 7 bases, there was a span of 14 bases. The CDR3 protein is CASRGGSAGYTF. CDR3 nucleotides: TGTGCCAGCCGGGGAGGGTCCGCTGGCTACACCTTC.

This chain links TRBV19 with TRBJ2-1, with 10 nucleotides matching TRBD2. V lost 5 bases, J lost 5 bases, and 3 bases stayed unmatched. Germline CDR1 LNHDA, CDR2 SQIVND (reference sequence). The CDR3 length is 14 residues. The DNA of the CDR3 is TGTGCCAGTAGTGAGGGACTAGCGAACAATGAGCAGTTCTTC. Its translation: CASSEGLANNEQFF. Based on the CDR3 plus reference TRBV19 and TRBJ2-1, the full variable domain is DGGITQSPKYLFRKEGQNVTLSCEQNLNHDAMYWYRQDPGQGLRLIYYSQIVNDFQKGDIAEGYSVSREKKESFPLTVTSAQKNPTAFYLCASSEGLANNEQFFGPGTRLTVL.

CDR3: CALAGEGPYEQFF. The CDR3 DNA follows: TGTGCCCTGGCGGGGGAGGGCCCTTATGAGCAGTTCTTC. The chain links TRBV7-2 to TRBJ2-1, with 7 bases aligning to TRBD2. CDR3 length equals 13 residues. After removal of 11 bases from V and 8 bases from J, the junction contained 12 bases not matched to a gene. Germline V gene data show CDR1 as SGHTA and CDR2 as FQGNSA.

The CDR3 reads CASSFLDRALYNSPLHF. The CDR3 DNA reads TGTGCCAGCAGTTTTCTCGACAGGGCTTTGTATAATTCACCCCTCCACTTT. The rearrangement joins TRBV28 to TRBJ1-6, with 7 bases matching TRBD1. V gave up 3 bases and J gave up 4 bases; unmatched junction bases: 9. Germline CDR1 MDHEN, CDR2 SYDVKM. CDR3 length: 17 amino acids. The whole variable domain, remainder taken from reference TRBV28 and TRBJ1-6, is DVKVTQSSRYLVKRTGEKVFLECVQDMDHENMFWYRQDPGLGLRLIYFSYDVKMKEKGDIPEGYSVSREKKERFSLILESASTNQTSMYLCASSFLDRALYNSPLHFGNGTRLTVT.

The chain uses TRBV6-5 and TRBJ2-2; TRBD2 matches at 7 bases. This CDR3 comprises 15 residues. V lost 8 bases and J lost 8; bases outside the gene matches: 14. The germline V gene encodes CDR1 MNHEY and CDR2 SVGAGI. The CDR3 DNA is TGTGCCAGCCCTCGTCTGGGCGGGAGCTCTGGGGAGCTGTTTTTT. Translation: CASPRLGGSSGELFF.

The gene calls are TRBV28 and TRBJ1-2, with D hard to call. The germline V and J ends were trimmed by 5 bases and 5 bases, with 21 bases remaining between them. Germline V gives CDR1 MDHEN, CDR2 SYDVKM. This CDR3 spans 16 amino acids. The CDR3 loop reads CASSGVRDPFRYGYTF. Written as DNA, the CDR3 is TGTGCCAGCAGTGGGGTTCGAGACCCCTTTAGGTATGGCTACACCTTC.

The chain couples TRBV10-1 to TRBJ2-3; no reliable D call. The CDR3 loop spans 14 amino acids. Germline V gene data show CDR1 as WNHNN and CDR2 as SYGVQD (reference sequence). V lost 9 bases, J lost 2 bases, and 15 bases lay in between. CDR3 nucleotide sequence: TGCGCCAGTTGGACGGCGTCCTTCACAGATACGCAGTATTTT. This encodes CASWTASFTDTQYF.

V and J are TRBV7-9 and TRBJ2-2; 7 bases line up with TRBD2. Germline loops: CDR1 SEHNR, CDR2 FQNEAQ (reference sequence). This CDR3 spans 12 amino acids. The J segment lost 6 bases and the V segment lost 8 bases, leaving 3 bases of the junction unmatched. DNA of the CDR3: TGTGCCAGCCGGGAGGATCCCGGGGAGCTGTTTTTT. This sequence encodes CASREDPGELFF.

The CDR3 DNA follows: TGCGCCAGCAGCTTGGCCCCTACCAGGGTAAGGGCAGTAAGGGCTGAAGCTTTCTTT. Protein product: CASSLAPTRVRAVRAEAFF. The J gene is TRBJ1-1, the V gene TRBV5-1; tentatively, D is TRBD1 (5 bases). Germline V gene lookup returns CDR1 SGHRS and CDR2 YFSETQ. V was trimmed by 0 bases and J by 6 bases, leaving 27 bases between them. The CDR3 spans 19 residues.

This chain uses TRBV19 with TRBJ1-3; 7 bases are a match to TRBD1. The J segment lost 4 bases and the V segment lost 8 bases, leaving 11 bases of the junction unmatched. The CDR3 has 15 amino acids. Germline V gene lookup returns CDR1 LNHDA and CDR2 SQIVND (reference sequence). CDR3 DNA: TGTGCCAGTCAAATCCACAGGGGATGGGGAAACACCATATATTTT. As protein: CASQIHRGWGNTIYF.

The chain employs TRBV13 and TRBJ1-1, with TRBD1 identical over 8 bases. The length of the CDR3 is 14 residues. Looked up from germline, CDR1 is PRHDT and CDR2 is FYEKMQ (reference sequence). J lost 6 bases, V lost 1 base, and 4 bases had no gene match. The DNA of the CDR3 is TGTGCCAGCAGCTTAGAAGCAGGGGGCCCTGAAGCTTTCTTT. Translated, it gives CASSLEAGGPEAFF.

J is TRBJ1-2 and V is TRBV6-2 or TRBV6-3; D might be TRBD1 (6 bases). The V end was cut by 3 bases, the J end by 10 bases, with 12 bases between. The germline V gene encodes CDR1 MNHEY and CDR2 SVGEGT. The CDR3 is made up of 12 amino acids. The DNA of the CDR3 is TGTGCCAGCAGTTATGCCCGGGACATCTACACCTTC. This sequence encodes CASSYARDIYTF.

This chain's CDR3 is CAISERTGGEIGGYTF. CDR3 in DNA: TGTGCCATCAGTGAAAGGACAGGGGGCGAAATTGGAGGCTACACCTTC. The V gene is TRBV10-3, the J gene TRBJ1-2, with 11 bases matching TRBD1. Germline CDR1 is ENHRY and CDR2 is SYGVKD. The CDR3 has 16 residues. The J segment lost 8 bases and the V segment lost 3 bases, leaving 11 bases of the junction unmatched.

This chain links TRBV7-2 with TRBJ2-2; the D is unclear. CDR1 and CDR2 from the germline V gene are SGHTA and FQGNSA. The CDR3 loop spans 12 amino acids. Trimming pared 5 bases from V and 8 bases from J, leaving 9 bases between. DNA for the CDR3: TGTGCCAGCAGCCCTGGTTTAGGGGAGCTGTTTTTT. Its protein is CASSPGLGELFF.

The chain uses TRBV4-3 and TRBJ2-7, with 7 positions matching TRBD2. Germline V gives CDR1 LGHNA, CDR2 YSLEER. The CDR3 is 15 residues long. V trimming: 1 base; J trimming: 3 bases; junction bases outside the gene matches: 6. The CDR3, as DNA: TGCGCCAGCAGCCAAGGGTATAGCGGGCGCTACGAGCAGTACTTC. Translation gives CASSQGYSGRYEQYF.

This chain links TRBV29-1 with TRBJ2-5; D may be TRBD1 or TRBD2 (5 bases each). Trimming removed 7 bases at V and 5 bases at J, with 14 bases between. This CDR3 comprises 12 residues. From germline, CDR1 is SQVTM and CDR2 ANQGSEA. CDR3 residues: CSAGRGSETQYF. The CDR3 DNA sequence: TGCAGCGCGGGGCGAGGCTCGGAGACCCAGTACTTC.

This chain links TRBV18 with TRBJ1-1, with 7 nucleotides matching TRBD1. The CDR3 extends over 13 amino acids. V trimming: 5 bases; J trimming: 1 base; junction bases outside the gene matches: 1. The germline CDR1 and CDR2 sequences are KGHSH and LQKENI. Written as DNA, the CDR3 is TGTGCCAGCTCAAACAGGGGGAACACTGAAGCTTTCTTT. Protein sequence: CASSNRGNTEAFF. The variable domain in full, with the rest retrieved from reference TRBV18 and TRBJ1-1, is NAGVMQNPRHLVRRRGQEARLRCSPMKGHSHVYWYRQLPEEGLKFMVYLQKENIIDESGMPKERFSAEFPKEGPSILRIQQVVRGDSAAYFCASSNRGNTEAFFGQGTRLTVV.

This CDR3 is CASSPVSRGNTIYF. DNA of the CDR3: TGTGCCAGCTCACCGGTCAGCCGCGGAAACACCATATATTTT. This chain uses TRBV18 with TRBJ1-3; D is unresolved. Between the trimmed V and J ends, which lost 3 bases and 4 bases, there was a span of 10 bases. This CDR3 region has 14 residues. Germline V lookup: CDR1 KGHSH, CDR2 LQKENI.